These 23 T cell receptor beta chains share one sample of origin, sequenced in a study of shared clonotypes between healthy human individuals. Generated by immunoSEQ multiplex PCR, the TCRdb table keeps only in-frame clones and is missing some. Among a few million clones listed, 80% to 95% were seen once. The specimen was naive CD4+ T cells from PBMCs. Described subset: CD45RA+ positively selected. All receptors come from a young man in good health. Some clones in this sample may be carry-over from other donors' samples.

This clone has a single count. J is TRBJ2-2 and V is TRBV19; TRBD1 matches 8 bases. The V and J ends lost 6 bases and 0 bases, in that order; junction bases with no gene match: 9. The length of the CDR3 is 17 residues. CDR1 LNHDA and CDR2 SQIVND come from the germline V gene (reference sequence). CDR3 coding DNA: TGTGCCAGTAGAAATGGGGGACAGGCCACGAACACCGGGGAGCTGTTTTTT. Residues: CASRNGGQATNTGELFF.

J is TRBJ2-1 and V is TRBV5-1, with 10 bases that match TRBD2. V dropped 0 bases and J dropped 3; count of bases not matched to a gene: 6. The CDR3 totals 17 residues. Germline loops: CDR1 SGHRS, CDR2 YFSETQ. The CDR3 sequence is CASSLEQTSGYYNEQFF. CDR3 coding DNA: TGCGCCAGCAGCTTGGAACAGACTAGCGGGTACTACAATGAGCAGTTCTTC.

This chain joins TRBV7-2 and TRBJ2-7, with D maybe TRBD1 (6 bases). The germline gives CDR1 SGHTA, CDR2 FQGNSA. Trimming pared 6 bases from V and 5 bases from J, leaving 11 bases between. This CDR3 comprises 12 residues. In DNA, the CDR3 is TGTGCCAGCAGTTCAGGGGCAAACGAGCAGTACTTC. This translates into CASSSGANEQYF.

This chain uses TRBV5-4 with TRBJ2-1, with D possibly TRBD2 on 5 matching bases. The CDR3 length is 16 residues. V gave up 3 bases and J gave up 3 bases, with 16 bases separating them. From germline, CDR1 is SGHNT and CDR2 YYREEE (reference sequence). CDR3 loop: CASSSGGLPSYNEQFF. For the CDR3, the DNA is TGTGCCAGCAGCTCCGGAGGTCTTCCCAGCTACAATGAGCAGTTCTTC. The full variable domain, its missing parts supplied by reference TRBV5-4 and TRBJ2-1, is ETGVTQSPTHLIKTRGQQVTLRCSSQSGHNTVSWYQQALGQGPQFIFQYYREEENGRGNFPPRFSGLQFPNYSSELNVNALELDDSALYLCASSSGGLPSYNEQFFGPGTRLTVL.

J is TRBJ1-4 and V is TRBV19, with no clear D. The V end was cut by 1 base, the J end by 2 bases, with 11 bases between. CDR1 and CDR2 (germline): LNHDA, SQIVND (reference sequence). The length of the CDR3 is 16 residues. This chain's CDR3 is CASSIAGLTTNEKLFF. CDR3 DNA: TGTGCCAGTAGTATAGCCGGCCTGACTACTAATGAAAAACTGTTTTTT.

The chain uses TRBV9 and TRBJ1-2; D gene uncertain. The V gene's germline CDR1 is SGDLS and CDR2 YYNGEE. Trimming pared 3 bases from V and 0 bases from J, leaving 9 bases between. CDR3 length: 14 residues. The CDR3 loop reads CASSAGPANYGYTF. DNA for the CDR3: TGTGCCAGCAGCGCTGGCCCCGCTAACTATGGCTACACCTTC.

The chain recombines TRBV7-9 with TRBJ2-5; the D gene is possibly TRBD1 (5 bases). This CDR3 has 16 residues. Germline CDR1 reads SEHNR; CDR2 reads FQNEAQ (reference sequence). Trimming pared 1 base from V and 2 bases from J, leaving 14 bases between. CDR3 region: CASSLGLTASQETQYF. The DNA for the CDR3 is TGTGCCAGCAGCTTAGGTTTGACAGCGTCGCAAGAGACCCAGTACTTC.

The rearrangement links TRBV4-3 to TRBJ2-3, with a tentative D call TRBD1 (6 bases). CDR3 length: 16 amino acids. V lost 2 bases to trimming and J lost 3 bases, with 15 bases between them. Germline V CDR1 and CDR2: LGHNA, YSLEER. CDR3 sequence: CASSQLAGDGTDTQYF. The CDR3 bases are TGCGCCAGCAGCCAACTAGCAGGGGATGGAACAGATACGCAGTATTTT.

Written as DNA, the CDR3 is TGTGCCAGCAGGGGGTCCCTCGCATCCTACGAGCAGTACTTC. Translating gives CASRGSLASYEQYF. The chain links TRBV11-2 to TRBJ2-7, with D hard to call. Germline values: CDR1 SGHAT, CDR2 FQNNGV. Trimming cost V 6 bases and J 1 base, with 13 bases left between them. The CDR3 covers 14 residues.

CDR3 coding DNA: TGCAGCGTTGAAAAAAGGCTGGACACTGAAGCTTTCTTT. Amino acids: CSVEKRLDTEAFF. This sequence joins TRBV29-1 and TRBJ1-1; no clear D gene. Trimming removed 2 bases at V and 3 bases at J, with 10 bases between. Germline CDR1 reads SQVTM; CDR2 reads ANQGSEA. This CDR3 has 13 residues.

The J gene is TRBJ2-2, the V gene TRBV29-1, with a weak D call TRBD1 (6 bases). V lost 2 bases to trimming and J lost 1 base, with 11 bases between them. Germline V lookup: CDR1 SQVTM, CDR2 ANQGSEA. The CDR3 is made up of 15 amino acids. The CDR3 DNA reads TGCAGCGTTGAAAATAACAGGGTGAACACCGGGGAGCTGTTTTTT. Amino acid sequence: CSVENNRVNTGELFF.

The chain combines TRBV4-3 with TRBJ1-4; D gene unclear. This CDR3 comprises 15 residues. Germline CDR1 and CDR2: LGHNA and YSLEER. V dropped 3 bases and J dropped 9 bases, with 17 bases sitting between them. As DNA, the CDR3 is TGCGCCAGCAGCCAGGCTCGGACGGCAATGAAAAAACTGTTTTTT. Amino acids: CASSQARTAMKKLFF.

The V and J genes are TRBV29-1 and TRBJ2-1, with 7 bases matching TRBD2. CDR1 and CDR2 (germline): SQVTM, ANQGSEA. V shed 4 bases and J 2 bases; nucleotides not matched to a gene: 5. The CDR3 consists of 14 residues. The CDR3 DNA follows: TGCAGCGTTGTTCTAGCGGAGACCTACAATGAGCAGTTCTTC. This gives the protein CSVVLAETYNEQFF.

A note on this clone: Other DNA sequences in this specimen translate into the identical CDR3. The V gene is TRBV4-1, the J gene TRBJ1-1; a weak D match, TRBD1 (6 bases). Deletions cut 0 bases from V and 5 bases from J, with 10 bases between. CDR3 size: 14 residues. The V gene's germline CDR1 is MGHRA and CDR2 YSYEKL. The CDR3 region is CASSQDRGGTEAFF. The CDR3 nucleotides are TGCGCCAGCAGCCAAGATAGGGGGGGAACTGAAGCTTTCTTT.

The rearrangement links TRBV2 to TRBJ1-2; no clear D. This CDR3 spans 13 amino acids. CDR1 is SNHLY, CDR2 FYNNEI, per germline. V was clipped by 2 bases and J by 7 bases, with 11 bases between them. The CDR3 spells CASSEQGDGGYTF. DNA for the CDR3: TGTGCCAGCAGTGAACAAGGTGACGGTGGCTACACCTTC.

A word on this clone: Other DNA sequences in the sample encode the same CDR3. This rearrangement joins TRBV5-1 to TRBJ2-5; D gene uncertain. The V gene lost 0 bases and the J gene lost 1 base, with 7 bases spanning the gap. Germline lookup yields CDR1 SGHRS and CDR2 YFSETQ. The CDR3 is 14 residues long. The CDR3 reads CASSLVGGQETQYF. The CDR3 bases are TGCGCCAGCAGCTTGGTTGGCGGCCAAGAGACCCAGTACTTC.

The chain recombines TRBV29-1 with TRBJ2-1, with D tentatively TRBD2 (7 bases). CDR3 length: 13 residues. V was clipped by 2 bases and J by 7 bases, with 12 bases between them. Germline values: CDR1 SQVTM, CDR2 ANQGSEA. CDR3 bases: TGCAGCGTTGAAAGGGGGGGGGAGAATGAGCAGTTCTTC. Translated: CSVERGGENEQFF.

The chain joins TRBV2 to TRBJ2-3; D gene unclear. This CDR3 comprises 19 residues. Germline V gene lookup returns CDR1 SNHLY and CDR2 FYNNEI. The V gene lost 6 bases and the J gene lost 6 bases, with 31 bases spanning the gap. In DNA form, the CDR3 reads TGTGCCAGCAGCCTGTTAGGTTATTCCTCTCCTAACTATCAGGATACGCAGTATTTT. Translating it yields CASSLLGYSSPNYQDTQYF.

V gene TRBV11-3 combines with J gene TRBJ2-2; D not resolved. Germline V gene lookup returns CDR1 SGHNT and CDR2 YENEEA. V dropped 5 bases and J dropped 6 bases, with 7 bases sitting between them. This CDR3 spans 12 amino acids. The CDR3 sequence: CASSDLPGELFF. The CDR3 DNA reads TGTGCCAGCAGCGACCTTCCCGGGGAGCTGTTTTTT.

The chain joins TRBV10-2 to TRBJ2-7; 9 bases align to TRBD1. The V segment lost 1 base and the J segment 5 bases; nucleotides outside the gene matches: 6. The CDR3 is 15 amino acids. Germline V gives CDR1 WSHSY, CDR2 SAAADI. The DNA for the CDR3 is TGCGCCAGCAGTGAGTTCCGGGACAGGGTTGACGAGCAGTACTTC. It specifies CASSEFRDRVDEQYF.

The chain joins TRBV5-1 to TRBJ1-1, with TRBD1 matching over 9 bases. In germline, CDR1 is SGHRS, CDR2 YFSETQ. The CDR3 has 14 residues. The V gene end was trimmed by 6 bases and the J gene end by 1 base; junction bases not matched to a gene: 4. This CDR3 reads CASTMDRGNTEAFF. CDR3 coding DNA: TGCGCCAGCACCATGGACAGGGGGAACACTGAAGCTTTCTTT.

With respect to this clone: The identical CDR3 is also encoded by other nucleotide sequences in the sample. The CDR3 spells CASSLGRDTDTQYF. Written as DNA, the CDR3 is TGCGCCAGCAGCTTAGGACGGGACACAGATACGCAGTATTTT. V usage is TRBV5-1 and J usage is TRBJ2-3, with D possibly TRBD2 on 5 matching bases. V dropped 2 bases and J dropped 2 bases, with 9 bases sitting between them. Per germline, CDR1 SGHRS and CDR2 YFSETQ. This CDR3 region has 14 residues.

This chain connects TRBV29-1 to TRBJ1-6, with a weak D call TRBD1 (5 bases). Germline V lookup: CDR1 SQVTM, CDR2 ANQGSEA. V shed 1 base and J shed 8 bases, with 12 bases lying between them. The CDR3 is made up of 14 amino acids. The CDR3 DNA is TGCAGCGTTGAAGGATGGGGCAGGGATTCACCCCTCCACTTT. Translating it yields CSVEGWGRDSPLHF.